This entry is about one TCR beta chain. The entry originates in a study of T-cell memory formation after mild COVID-19. Germline CDR1 DFQATT, CDR2 SNEGSKA (reference sequence). The CDR3 runs 13 residues. V was clipped by 6 bases and J by 4 bases; unmatched bases: 7. Each CDR3 protein is one row after TCRdb ran MiXCR on the 5' RACE reads. This sample has about 200,000 distinct CDR3 sequences, with about 9.2% found just once. The sequenced sample was PBMCs or a T cell subset sorted from them (not recorded which). The V gene is TRBV20-1, the J gene TRBJ1-2; TRBD1 matches 8 bases. The receptor was derived from a man between 18 and 29 years old who had mild COVID-19 (a few samples of this study predate the infection). Cell type and time point are not known. CDR3 in amino acids: CSAATGAFYGYTF. The DNA of the CDR3 is TGCAGTGCAGCGACAGGGGCCTTCTATGGCTACACCTTC.